This T cell receptor (beta chain) was found in a study of OX40 agonist ivuxolimab in advanced cancers. For the study at large: Patients' therapy was ivuxolimab, an antibody that acts as an agonist of OX40 (CD134). Across the patients, intravenous ivuxolimab was delivered every 2 weeks at 0.01 to 10 mg/kg. Study-level findings and limits: Expanded clones were, on average, more numerous among CD8+ T cells than CD4+. CD4+ and CD8+ T cells in blood underwent clonal expansion by week 6 at 0.1 to 3.0 mg/kg.

TCRdb keeps only in-frame clones here, not all; method: immunoSEQ multiplex PCR. The table records around 60,000 clones, roughly 84% of them present only once. Trimming stripped 7 bases from V and 4 bases from J, with 16 bases between. The CDR3 has 14 residues. CDR1 and CDR2 from the germline V gene are LNHDA and SQIVND (reference sequence). For this clone: The antigen remains unidentified.

Material: CD4+ or CD8+ T cells sorted from blood, obtained in a trial of the OX40 agonist ivuxolimab. The sequence was collected from an adult with an advanced solid tumor such as melanoma, head and neck, liver or kidney cancer. The chain links TRBV19 to TRBJ1-1; a weak D match, TRBD1 (5 bases). The CDR3 is CASKGASGGTEAFF. Written as DNA, the CDR3 is TGTGCCAGTAAAGGTGCTTCGGGGGGCACTGAAGCTTTCTTT.